This T cell receptor beta chain is drawn from a study of OX40 agonist ivuxolimab in advanced cancers. Libraries were prepared by immunoSEQ multiplex PCR; TCRdb keeps only in-frame clonotypes and omits some of them. The profile shows 70,000 to 95,000 clones, about 88% of them singletons. The specimen was CD4+ or CD8+ T cells sorted from blood, collected in a trial of the OX40 agonist ivuxolimab. The TCR was taken from an adult with an advanced solid tumor such as melanoma, head and neck, liver or kidney cancer.

The CDR3 is CASSSTGRGPEAFF. The CDR3 coding sequence is TGTGCCAGCAGTTCCACGGGCCGGGGGCCTGAAGCTTTCTTT. The V gene is TRBV5-6, the J gene TRBJ1-1; D is possibly TRBD1 (6 bases). The germline V gene encodes CDR1 SGHDT and CDR2 YYEEEE. The CDR3 spans 14 residues. Deletions cut 5 bases from V and 6 bases from J, with 17 bases between.